Listed below are T cell receptor beta chains from one sample, sequenced in a study of cytomegalovirus exposure and HLA in healthy donors. The repertoire was sequenced with immunoSEQ multiplex PCR; TCRdb's copy has only in-frame clones and lacks some. The sample records some 200,000 clones, 79% being singletons. Source material: PBMCs. All receptors come from a girl aged 5 to 17 in good health and CMV-seropositive. The CDR3 runs from the conserved cysteine through the conserved F or W. D genes are given only for firm matches. Some rows mark clone size as missing; the rest say once, few, many or name a class of expanded clone.

abundance: NA
v_gene: TRBV4-1
d_gene: NA
j_gene: TRBJ2-3
CDR3nt: TGCGCCAGCAGCCAAGTCCCAGCGGAGGAAAACACGCAGTATTTT
CDR3aa: CASSQVPAEENTQYF

abundance: few
v_gene: TRBV18
d_gene: NA
j_gene: TRBJ2-1
CDR3nt: TGTGCCAGCTCACCCAACCGGGGGGCGAATGAGCAGTTCTTC
CDR3aa: CASSPNRGANEQFF

abundance: NA
v_gene: TRBV5-4
d_gene: TRBD1
j_gene: TRBJ1-1
CDR3nt: TGTGCCAGCAGCGCAGGACAGGGGGAATTTACTGAAGCTTTCTTT
CDR3aa: CASSAGQGEFTEAFF

abundance: NA
v_gene: TRBV5-1
d_gene: NA
j_gene: TRBJ1-5
CDR3nt: TGCGCCAGCAGCTTATCCCTTGGGACTCGAGATAATCAGCCCCAGCATTTT
CDR3aa: CASSLSLGTRDNQPQHF

abundance: NA
v_gene: TRBV2
d_gene: NA
j_gene: TRBJ2-3
CDR3nt: TGTGCCAGCAGTGAATCCCCGCGGGGCACAGATACGCAGTATTTT
CDR3aa: CASSESPRGTDTQYF

abundance: NA
v_gene: TRBV5-6
d_gene: TRBD1
j_gene: TRBJ2-7
CDR3nt: TGTGCCAGCAGCCTGGGACAGTTCTCCTACGAGCAGTACTTC
CDR3aa: CASSLGQFSYEQYF

abundance: once
v_gene: TRBV4-1
d_gene: TRBD2
j_gene: TRBJ2-7
CDR3nt: TGCGCCAGCAGCCAAGGACTAGCGGGTTCCTACGAGCAGTACTTC
CDR3aa: CASSQGLAGSYEQYF

abundance: NA
v_gene: TRBV11-3
d_gene: TRBD1
j_gene: TRBJ1-1
CDR3nt: TGTGCCAGCAGTACACTCGGACAGGGAAGTATGGACACTGAAGCTTTCTTT
CDR3aa: CASSTLGQGSMDTEAFF

abundance: NA
v_gene: TRBV6-5
d_gene: TRBD1
j_gene: TRBJ1-6
CDR3nt: TGTGCCAGCAGTGCTACAGGGGCTGGTTCACCCCTCCACTTT
CDR3aa: CASSATGAGSPLHF

abundance: NA
v_gene: TRBV27
d_gene: NA
j_gene: TRBJ1-6
CDR3nt: TGTGCCAGCAGTCTCGGGACAAGTAATTCACCCCTCCACTTT
CDR3aa: CASSLGTSNSPLHF

abundance: NA
v_gene: TRBV14
d_gene: NA
j_gene: TRBJ2-4
CDR3nt: TGTGCCAGCAGCCAAGGTGCGGGACAGAGGATTCAGTACTTC
CDR3aa: CASSQGAGQRIQYF

abundance: NA
v_gene: TRBV2
d_gene: NA
j_gene: TRBJ1-2
CDR3nt: TGTGCCAGCACCTCGCTAGGGGGGGAAAGGGGCTACACCTTC
CDR3aa: CASTSLGGERGYTF

abundance: NA
v_gene: TRBV7-9
d_gene: NA
j_gene: TRBJ2-7
CDR3nt: TGTGCCAGCAGCCAACAGGGAACCTCCTACGAGCAGTACTTC
CDR3aa: CASSQQGTSYEQYF

abundance: few
v_gene: TRBV9
d_gene: NA
j_gene: TRBJ2-1
CDR3nt: TGTGCCAGCAGCGTGGAGGGGGGGCCGGTTGGTGAGCAGTTCTTC
CDR3aa: CASSVEGGPVGEQFF

abundance: NA
v_gene: TRBV5-4
d_gene: NA
j_gene: TRBJ2-3
CDR3nt: TGTGCCAGCAGCTTGGCCCTGGACTCCGGGTCTGATACGCAGTATTTT
CDR3aa: CASSLALDSGSDTQYF

abundance: NA
v_gene: TRBV6-4
d_gene: NA
j_gene: TRBJ2-3
CDR3nt: TGTGCCAGCAGTGACAAGGGGGGGACAGATACGCAGTATTTT
CDR3aa: CASSDKGGTDTQYF

abundance: NA
v_gene: TRBV5-1
d_gene: TRBD2
j_gene: TRBJ2-7
CDR3nt: TGCGCCAGCAGCACCTCCCTACTAGCGCGGGCGGGGGAGCAGTACTTC
CDR3aa: CASSTSLLARAGEQYF

abundance: few
v_gene: TRBV2
d_gene: TRBD1
j_gene: TRBJ1-5
CDR3nt: TGTGCCAGCAGGTCGGACAGGGGAAGCAATCAGCCCCAGCATTTT
CDR3aa: CASRSDRGSNQPQHF

abundance: NA
v_gene: TRBV10-3
d_gene: NA
j_gene: TRBJ1-5
CDR3nt: TGTGCCATCAGTGACGGGGTTGAGGAGCCCCAGCATTTT
CDR3aa: CAISDGVEEPQHF

abundance: few
v_gene: TRBV4-2
d_gene: TRBD1
j_gene: TRBJ1-2
CDR3nt: TGTGCCAGCAGCCAACCGGGACAGGGGGCTGCCCAGTATGGCTACACCTTC
CDR3aa: CASSQPGQGAAQYGYTF

abundance: NA
v_gene: TRBV19
d_gene: TRBD1
j_gene: TRBJ2-3
CDR3nt: TGTGCCAGTAGTATTCTCAGGGGGCAGATCGGCACAGATACGCAGTATTTT
CDR3aa: CASSILRGQIGTDTQYF

abundance: NA
v_gene: TRBV5-1
d_gene: TRBD2
j_gene: TRBJ2-5
CDR3nt: TGCGCCAGCAGCAAGACTAGCGGGGGGGCTGGAAGAGAGACCCAGTACTTC
CDR3aa: CASSKTSGGAGRETQYF

abundance: NA
v_gene: TRBV15
d_gene: TRBD2
j_gene: TRBJ2-7
CDR3nt: TGTGCCACCAGCAGAGAGGGGGGGGGAGACGAGCAGTACTTC
CDR3aa: CATSREGGGDEQYF

abundance: few
v_gene: TRBV7-6
d_gene: TRBD2
j_gene: TRBJ2-3
CDR3nt: TGTGCCAGCAGCTTAGCGGGGGGGAACACAGATACGCAGTATTTT
CDR3aa: CASSLAGGNTDTQYF

abundance: NA
v_gene: TRBV5-1
d_gene: NA
j_gene: TRBJ2-7
CDR3nt: TGCGCCAGCAGGGGGTTGGGCGGGCAAAGCTCCTACGAGCAGTACTTC
CDR3aa: CASRGLGGQSSYEQYF

abundance: NA
v_gene: TRBV5-1
d_gene: TRBD1
j_gene: TRBJ2-7
CDR3nt: TGCGCCAGCAGCACAGTACCCCCCGGGACAGGGGGCTACGAGCAGTACTTC
CDR3aa: CASSTVPPGTGGYEQYF

abundance: NA
v_gene: TRBV27
d_gene: NA
j_gene: TRBJ1-1
CDR3nt: TGTGCCAGCAGTCGCTCCCTGGGGGCCTCAACGGAAGCTTTCTTT
CDR3aa: CASSRSLGASTEAFF

abundance: NA
v_gene: TRBV10-3
d_gene: TRBD1
j_gene: TRBJ2-7
CDR3nt: TGTGCCATCAGTCGCTACGGAAGCGGACAGGGGGAGCAGTACTTC
CDR3aa: CAISRYGSGQGEQYF

abundance: once
v_gene: TRBV4-2
d_gene: TRBD2
j_gene: TRBJ2-7
CDR3nt: TGTGCCAGCAGCCAAGAAGAGACCCCATCCCCAGCGGGGGGCTATCCCTACGAGCAGTACTTC
CDR3aa: CASSQEETPSPAGGYPYEQYF

abundance: few
v_gene: TRBV23-1
d_gene: TRBD1
j_gene: TRBJ1-1
CDR3nt: TGCGCCAGCCGGGACAGGGAGGGGAAGATGAACACTGAAGCTTTCTTT
CDR3aa: CASRDREGKMNTEAFF

abundance: NA
v_gene: TRBV2
d_gene: NA
j_gene: TRBJ2-5
CDR3nt: TGTGCCAGCAGTGGGGGCCTCCGGGGGTCAGAGACCCAGTACTTC
CDR3aa: CASSGGLRGSETQYF

abundance: NA
v_gene: TRBV9
d_gene: NA
j_gene: TRBJ1-2
CDR3nt: TGTGCCAGCAGCGCTGTGAGGGCAGACTATGGCTACACCTTC
CDR3aa: CASSAVRADYGYTF

abundance: once
v_gene: TRBV27
d_gene: NA
j_gene: TRBJ2-5
CDR3nt: TGTGCCAGCAGTAACGGGGGTCCCGAGACCCAGTACTTC
CDR3aa: CASSNGGPETQYF

abundance: NA
v_gene: TRBV4-3
d_gene: TRBD2
j_gene: TRBJ2-3
CDR3nt: TGCGCCAGCAGCCAAGATCGCCTAGCGGGGGGCCCCCCGTCGTATTTT
CDR3aa: CASSQDRLAGGPPSYF

abundance: NA
v_gene: TRBV5-6
d_gene: NA
j_gene: TRBJ2-7
CDR3nt: TGTGCCAGCAGCTATCTCTACGAGCAGTACTTC
CDR3aa: CASSYLYEQYF

abundance: NA
v_gene: TRBV5-4
d_gene: TRBD2
j_gene: TRBJ2-3
CDR3nt: TGTGCCAGCAGCCCGGGGACTAGCGGGGAAAGAGGGGGCACAGATACGCAGTATTTT
CDR3aa: CASSPGTSGERGGTDTQYF

abundance: NA
v_gene: TRBV9
d_gene: TRBD1
j_gene: TRBJ2-7
CDR3nt: TGTGCCAGCAGCACCCACGGACAGGGGAGTCAGTACTTC
CDR3aa: CASSTHGQGSQYF

abundance: NA
v_gene: TRBV27
d_gene: TRBD2
j_gene: TRBJ2-3
CDR3nt: TGTGCCAGCGCCCCGGGGGGGCGTACAGATACGCAGTATTTT
CDR3aa: CASAPGGRTDTQYF

abundance: few
v_gene: TRBV4-2
d_gene: TRBD2
j_gene: TRBJ2-3
CDR3nt: TGTGCCAGCAGCCTCCGGGAAGAGCGGGGGGCGGGCACAGATACGCAGTATTTT
CDR3aa: CASSLREERGAGTDTQYF

abundance: NA
v_gene: TRBV6-5
d_gene: NA
j_gene: TRBJ2-3
CDR3nt: TGTGCCAGCAGAGGGACTGCCTCAGCAAATACGCAGTATTTT
CDR3aa: CASRGTASANTQYF

abundance: NA
v_gene: TRBV27
d_gene: TRBD1
j_gene: TRBJ2-1
CDR3nt: TGTGCCAGCAGTCCACCCGGGACAGGGGCCGACAATGAGCAGTTCTTC
CDR3aa: CASSPPGTGADNEQFF

abundance: few
v_gene: TRBV2
d_gene: NA
j_gene: TRBJ1-5
CDR3nt: TGTGCCAGCAGTGAATCAGGGGGCAATCAGCCCCAGCATTTT
CDR3aa: CASSESGGNQPQHF

abundance: once
v_gene: TRBV19
d_gene: TRBD1
j_gene: TRBJ1-2
CDR3nt: TGTGCCAGTAAGGGGGCGGCCCTGGATGGCTACACCTTC
CDR3aa: CASKGAALDGYTF

abundance: NA
v_gene: TRBV2
d_gene: NA
j_gene: TRBJ2-1
CDR3nt: TGTGCCAGCAGTGAAGTGGGGGCGCGATACAATGAGCAGTTCTTC
CDR3aa: CASSEVGARYNEQFF